These T cell receptor beta chains were read from a single sample in a study of blood T cell repertoires in COVID-19. Repertoires were generated with immunoSEQ multiplex PCR, while TCRdb's copy carries only in-frame clones and drops some. The table has 140,000 to 150,000 clones, about nine tenths seen once. The sequencing sample was made of peripheral blood. The receptors shown here come from a man aged 80 or over with acute or convalescent COVID-19. CDR3s include the opening cysteine and the closing phenylalanine or tryptophan. D genes are given only for firm matches. Expanded clones get a size class; other rows say once, few or many, or leave the size out.

cdr3_nt: TGTGCCAGCACAGGACAGGGGGGAGCTTTCTTT
cdr3_aa: CASTGQGGAFF
clone_size: once
d_call: TRBD1
j_call: TRBJ1-1
v_call: TRBV25-1

cdr3_nt: TGTGCCAGCAGCCAAGCGGGCACCACAGATACGCAGTATTTT
cdr3_aa: CASSQAGTTDTQYF
clone_size: -
d_call: -
j_call: TRBJ2-3
v_call: TRBV7-9

cdr3_nt: TGTGCCACCGACAGGGGGGATACGCAGTATTTT
cdr3_aa: CATDRGDTQYF
clone_size: once
d_call: TRBD1
j_call: TRBJ2-3
v_call: TRBV24-1

cdr3_nt: TGTGCCAGCAGCTTTCGAGGGGGCGTAATCGATTCACCCCTCCACTTT
cdr3_aa: CASSFRGGVIDSPLHF
clone_size: -
d_call: TRBD1
j_call: TRBJ1-6
v_call: TRBV5-4

cdr3_nt: TGTGCCAGCAGCATTTCCAGGGTGTTTGGCGGGGAGCTGTTTTTT
cdr3_aa: CASSISRVFGGELFF
clone_size: -
d_call: -
j_call: TRBJ2-2
v_call: TRBV11-2

cdr3_nt: TGTGCCAGCAGTCTCAGGGGGAACACTGAAGCTTTCTTT
cdr3_aa: CASSLRGNTEAFF
clone_size: -
d_call: -
j_call: TRBJ1-1
v_call: TRBV7-3

cdr3_nt: TGTGCCAGCAGTGACTCAGGGGCCGGCGGGGAGCTGTTTTTT
cdr3_aa: CASSDSGAGGELFF
clone_size: -
d_call: -
j_call: TRBJ2-2
v_call: TRBV6-4

cdr3_nt: TGTGCCAGCAGCTTAACGGGACAGGGTAGCTCCTACGAGCAGTACTTC
cdr3_aa: CASSLTGQGSSYEQYF
clone_size: -
d_call: TRBD1
j_call: TRBJ2-7
v_call: TRBV5-4

cdr3_nt: TGTGCCAGCAGCTTACTCGAAGGGAGAGAAGCTTTCTTT
cdr3_aa: CASSLLEGREAFF
clone_size: -
d_call: -
j_call: TRBJ1-1
v_call: TRBV7-2

cdr3_nt: TGTGCCAGTAGTATAATGTGGGGGAGACAGGATCACACCGGGGAGCTGTTTTTT
cdr3_aa: CASSIMWGRQDHTGELFF
clone_size: -
d_call: -
j_call: TRBJ2-2
v_call: TRBV19

cdr3_nt: TGTGCCAGTAGTATCGCTAGTAACACAGATACGCAGTATTTT
cdr3_aa: CASSIASNTDTQYF
clone_size: -
d_call: -
j_call: TRBJ2-3
v_call: TRBV19

cdr3_nt: TGTGCCAGCAGGGGGGGTGACAATGAGCAGTTCTTC
cdr3_aa: CASRGGDNEQFF
clone_size: once
d_call: -
j_call: TRBJ2-1
v_call: TRBV3-1/TRBV3-2

cdr3_nt: TGTGCCAGCAGGACATCCCCTGGGACTGAAGCTTTCTTT
cdr3_aa: CASRTSPGTEAFF
clone_size: -
d_call: -
j_call: TRBJ1-1
v_call: TRBV2

cdr3_nt: TGTGCCAGTAGTATTAGCCAGGGGGCTGACTATGGCTACACCTTC
cdr3_aa: CASSISQGADYGYTF
clone_size: -
d_call: TRBD1
j_call: TRBJ1-2
v_call: TRBV19

cdr3_nt: TGTGCCAGCAGCTCATTGAAGACAGGGGCGAACACTGAAGCTTTCTTT
cdr3_aa: CASSSLKTGANTEAFF
clone_size: -
d_call: TRBD1
j_call: TRBJ1-1
v_call: TRBV5-8